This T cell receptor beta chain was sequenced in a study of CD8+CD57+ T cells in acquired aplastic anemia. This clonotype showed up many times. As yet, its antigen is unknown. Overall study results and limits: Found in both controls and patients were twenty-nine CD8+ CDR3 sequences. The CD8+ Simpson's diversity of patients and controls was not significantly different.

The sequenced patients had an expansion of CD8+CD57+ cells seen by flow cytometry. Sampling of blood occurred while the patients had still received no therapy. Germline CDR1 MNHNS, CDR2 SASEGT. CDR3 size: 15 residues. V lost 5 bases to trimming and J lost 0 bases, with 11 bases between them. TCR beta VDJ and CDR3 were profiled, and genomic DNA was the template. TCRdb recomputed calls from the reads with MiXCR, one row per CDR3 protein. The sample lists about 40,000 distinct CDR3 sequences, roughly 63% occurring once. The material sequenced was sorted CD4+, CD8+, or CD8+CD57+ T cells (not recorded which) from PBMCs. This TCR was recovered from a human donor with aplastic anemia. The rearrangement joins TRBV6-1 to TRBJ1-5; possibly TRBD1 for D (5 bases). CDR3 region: CASSLQGYSNQPQHF. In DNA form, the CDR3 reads TGTGCCAGCAGTCTCCAGGGCTATAGCAATCAGCCCCAGCATTTT.